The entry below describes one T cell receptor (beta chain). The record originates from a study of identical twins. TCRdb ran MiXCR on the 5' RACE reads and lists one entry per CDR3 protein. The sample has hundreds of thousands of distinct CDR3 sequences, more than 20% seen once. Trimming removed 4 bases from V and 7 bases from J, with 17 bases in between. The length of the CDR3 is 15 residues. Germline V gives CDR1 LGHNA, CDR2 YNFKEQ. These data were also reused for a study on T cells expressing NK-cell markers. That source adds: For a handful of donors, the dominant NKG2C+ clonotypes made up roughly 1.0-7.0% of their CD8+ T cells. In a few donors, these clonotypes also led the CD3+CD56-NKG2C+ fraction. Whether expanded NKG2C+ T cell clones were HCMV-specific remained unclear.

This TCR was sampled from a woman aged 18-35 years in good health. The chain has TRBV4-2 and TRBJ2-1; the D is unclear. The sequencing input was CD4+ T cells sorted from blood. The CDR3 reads CASSPYWAAGNEQFF. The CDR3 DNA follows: TGTGCCAGCAGCCCCTACTGGGCAGCTGGGAATGAGCAGTTCTTC.